These 7 T cell receptor beta chains share one sample of origin, sequenced in a study of cytomegalovirus exposure and HLA in healthy donors. The PCR had 60 Vbeta and 13 Jbeta primers. The table came from immunoSEQ multiplex PCR; TCRdb's copy has only in-frame clones and leaves some out. The data contain 190,000 or so clones, roughly 78% of them singletons. Material for sequencing was PBMCs. The receptors originated from a boy between 10 and 17 years old in good health and CMV-seronegative.

The CDR3 sequence is CASSLTVYEQYF. Here the CDR3 DNA reads TGTGCCAGCAGCCTGACAGTCTACGAGCAGTACTTC. This rearrangement joins TRBV7-9 to TRBJ2-7; TRBD1 is a possible D gene (5 bases). Trimming stripped 5 bases from V and 3 bases from J, with 8 bases between. CDR3 length equals 12 residues. Germline values: CDR1 SEHNR, CDR2 FQNEAQ (reference sequence). Full variable domain (rest looked up from reference TRBV7-9 and TRBJ2-7): DTGVSQNPRHKITKRGQNVTFRCDPISEHNRLYWYRQTLGQGPEFLTYFQNEAQLEKSRLLSDRFSAERPKGSFSTLEIQRTEQGDSAMYLCASSLTVYEQYFGPGTRLTVT.

The rearrangement links TRBV6-5 to TRBJ2-7; TRBD1 matches 8 bases. The junction had 5 bases not matched to a gene; V was cut back by 1 base and J by 3 bases. The length of the CDR3 is 15 residues. Germline loops: CDR1 MNHEY, CDR2 SVGAGI. The CDR3 protein is CASSYYDRGYYEQYF. Here the CDR3 DNA reads TGTGCCAGCAGTTACTACGACAGGGGATACTACGAGCAGTACTTC.

As DNA, the CDR3 is TGTGCCAGCAGCGCCAGCGGGAGCACCTACAATGAGCAGTTCTTC. This encodes CASSASGSTYNEQFF. J is TRBJ2-1 and V is TRBV9; 8 bases match TRBD2. CDR3 length: 15 residues. With 3 bases clipped from V and 2 bases from J, the junction kept 4 bases outside the gene matches. Germline CDR1 reads SGDLS; CDR2 reads YYNGEE.

The gene calls are TRBV9 and TRBJ1-4; a possible D gene is TRBD1 (5 bases). The CDR3 runs to 14 residues. Trimming took 3 bases from V and 5 from J, leaving 11 bases between them. Looked up from germline, CDR1 is SGDLS and CDR2 is YYNGEE. CDR3 amino acids: CASSAGGRNEKLFF. CDR3 coding DNA: TGTGCCAGCAGCGCCGGGGGGAGGAATGAAAAACTGTTTTTT.

The gene calls are TRBV7-6 and TRBJ2-4; 8 bases map to TRBD1. V was clipped by 1 base and J by 4 bases; unmatched bases: 3. The CDR3 runs to 15 residues. From germline, CDR1 is SGHVS and CDR2 FNYEAQ. This CDR3 is CASSLGTGGKNIQYF. The CDR3 region has the DNA TGTGCCAGCAGCTTAGGAACAGGGGGAAAAAACATTCAGTACTTC.

The chain combines TRBV18 with TRBJ1-1; weak D call: TRBD1 (5 bases). The germline V gene encodes CDR1 KGHSH and CDR2 LQKENI. The V and J ends lost 3 bases and 4 bases respectively, with 15 bases between them. The CDR3 spans 15 residues. The CDR3 coding sequence is TGTGCCAGCTCACCCGGGGGAGGGGTGGGCACTGAAGCTTTCTTT. Translating gives CASSPGGGVGTEAFF.

The chain couples TRBV4-2 to TRBJ1-2, with 7 bases matching TRBD1. The CDR3 is made up of 14 amino acids. V shed 4 bases, J shed 4 bases, and the junction held 6 bases outside the gene matches. In germline, CDR1 is LGHNA, CDR2 YNFKEQ. This chain's CDR3 is CASSPGQARYGYTF. For the CDR3, the DNA is TGTGCCAGCAGCCCAGGACAGGCCCGCTATGGCTACACCTTC.